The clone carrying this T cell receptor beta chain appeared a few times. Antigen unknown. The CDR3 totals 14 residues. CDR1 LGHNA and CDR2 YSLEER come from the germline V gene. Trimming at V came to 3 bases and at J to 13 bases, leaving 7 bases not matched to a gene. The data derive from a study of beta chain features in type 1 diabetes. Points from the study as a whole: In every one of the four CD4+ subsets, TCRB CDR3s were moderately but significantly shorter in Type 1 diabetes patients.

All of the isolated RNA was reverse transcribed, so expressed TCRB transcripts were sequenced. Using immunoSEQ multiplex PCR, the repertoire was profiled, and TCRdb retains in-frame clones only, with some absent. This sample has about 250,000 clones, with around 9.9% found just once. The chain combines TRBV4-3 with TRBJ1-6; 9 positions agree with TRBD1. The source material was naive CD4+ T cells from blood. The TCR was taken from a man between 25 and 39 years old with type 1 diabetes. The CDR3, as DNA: TGCGCCAGCAGCCAGGACAGGGGATGGGGCCCCCTCCACTTT. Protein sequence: CASSQDRGWGPLHF.